This is a list of T cell receptor beta chains from one sample in a study of regulatory T cells in long-lasting Graves disease. TCRdb reanalysed the multiplex PCR reads using MiXCR and keeps one entry per CDR3 protein. The sample shows roughly 380,000 distinct CDR3 sequences, roughly a sixth of them seen only once. The material sequenced was peripheral blood mononuclear cells (PBMCs), taken at new diagnosis, from a patient treated with antithyroid drugs. The receptors come from a female donor with Graves disease. The CDR3 runs from the conserved cysteine through the conserved F or W. Size is omitted from some rows. Given values are once, few, many or a class for expanded clones.

>16|TRBV4-1|.
CASSQPRTGEGYGYTF
>12|TRBV27|few
CASGDTANEQFF
>16|TRBV28|many
CASSLWAGSYGQPQHF
>15|TRBV4-1|many
CASSQRRGLNYGYTF
>13|TRBV10-3|.
CAIKGTGEVEAFF
>15|TRBV3-1|.
CASSQEASGQETQYF
>14|TRBV6-9|many
CASSYGVMRGGYTF
>15|TRBV5-6|few
CASSLGTLANQPQHF
>15|TRBV19|few
CASSIGQGVINEQFF
>16|TRBV6-2/TRBV6-3|many
CASRVFDRDSNTEAFF
>14|TRBV7-9|.
CASGSPTVPYEQYF
>16|TRBV6-1|.
CASTSRALTGDYGYTF
>14|TRBV18|.
CASSLQGNNQPQHF
>16|TRBV28|many
CASSSPRDSGSYEQYF
>16|TRBV7-9|.
CASSPLEGGRYNEQFF
>12|TRBV6-1|.
CASSGLGNTIYF
>16|TRBV18|few
CASSPPYSGGAGEAFF